These 16 T cell receptor beta chains came from one sample sequenced in a study of radiation and T cells in renal cell carcinoma. Time point indicated: baseline pretreatment blood. The sample's treatment: 15 Gy SBRT to primary tumor, nephrectomy 4 weeks later. The method was immunoSEQ multiplex PCR; TCRdb's version includes in-frame clones alone and lacks a portion of them. The sample has some 120,000 clones, roughly 80% seen once. Sequenced here: blood, sampled from a patient whose treatment included radiotherapy and nephrectomy. The receptors originated from a woman aged 55-69 years with renal cell carcinoma.

This chain connects TRBV29-1 to TRBJ1-1; 8 bases are a match to TRBD1. The V segment lost 4 bases and the J segment 10 bases; nucleotides outside the gene matches: 11. CDR3 length equals 13 residues. Germline CDR1 and CDR2: SQVTM and ANQGSEA. The CDR3 is CSVVNRGGVGAFF. The CDR3 nucleotides are TGCAGCGTTGTTAACAGGGGGGGCGTGGGAGCTTTCTTT. The variable domain in full, with the rest retrieved from reference TRBV29-1 and TRBJ1-1, is SAVISQKPSRDICQRGTSLTIQCQVDSQVTMMFWYRQQPGQSLTLIATANQGSEATYESGFVIDKFPISRPNLTFSTLTVSNMSPEDSSIYLCSVVNRGGVGAFFGQGTRLTVV.

The chain employs TRBV6-1 and TRBJ1-3, with 9 bases fitting TRBD1. J was trimmed by 7 bases and V by 2 bases; bases with no gene match: 6. Per germline, CDR1 MNHNS and CDR2 SASEGT. The CDR3 is made up of 15 amino acids. The CDR3 DNA reads as TGTGCCAGCAGTGAACGGGACAGGGCTGTGAACACCATATATTTT. Translating it yields CASSERDRAVNTIYF.

The chain uses TRBV29-1 and TRBJ2-2, with 7 bases lining up with TRBD2. The germline CDR1 and CDR2 sequences are SQVTM and ANQGSEA. Unmatched junction bases numbered 5, after V lost 6 bases and J lost 1 base. This CDR3 has 14 amino acids. The CDR3 region has the DNA TGCAGCGTGGCCTGGGGGGGGAACACCGGGGAGCTGTTTTTT. Translating it yields CSVAWGGNTGELFF.

The V and J genes are TRBV15 and TRBJ2-3, with 14 bases lining up with TRBD2. This CDR3 comprises 16 residues. After removal of 3 bases from V and 1 base from J, the junction contained 0 bases not matched to a gene. The germline V gene encodes CDR1 LNHNV and CDR2 YYDKDF (reference sequence). The CDR3 loop is CATSRGLAGGTDTQYF. The CDR3 bases are TGTGCCACCAGCAGGGGACTAGCGGGGGGCACAGATACGCAGTATTTT.

V usage is TRBV30 and J usage is TRBJ2-1; D unresolved. The CDR3 contains 13 residues. V gave up 4 bases and J gave up 3 bases, with 10 bases separating them. Germline V gene sequence: CDR1 GTSNPN, CDR2 SVGIG (reference sequence). For the CDR3, the DNA is TGTGCCTGGAAAGTGGGCTTCTACAATGAGCAGTTCTTC. It specifies CAWKVGFYNEQFF.

This chain connects TRBV13 to TRBJ1-2, with D possibly TRBD1 on 6 matching bases. Trimming took 5 bases from V and 6 from J, leaving 16 bases between them. The CDR3 extends over 14 amino acids. Germline V gene sequence: CDR1 PRHDT, CDR2 FYEKMQ (reference sequence). CDR3 sequence: CASSHGRGGDGYTF. The CDR3 nucleotides read TGTGCCAGCAGCCACGGGAGGGGGGGCGATGGCTACACCTTC.

This sequence joins TRBV7-9 and TRBJ2-3, with D hard to call. The CDR3 totals 13 residues. Per the germline V gene, CDR1 is SEHNR and CDR2 is FQNEAQ (reference sequence). The V end lost 5 bases, the J end lost 7 bases, and 13 bases lay between the germline ends. CDR3 DNA sequence: TGTGCCAGCAGCCCAGAGCCTTCGTATACGCAGTATTTT. Translating gives CASSPEPSYTQYF.

J is TRBJ1-5 and V is TRBV15, with no clear D. Trimming stripped 0 bases from V and 7 bases from J, with 13 bases between. Germline V gives CDR1 LNHNV, CDR2 YYDKDF (reference sequence). The CDR3 has 15 residues. CDR3 residues: CATSRDSGESQPQHF. CDR3 DNA sequence: TGTGCCACCAGCAGAGATTCTGGGGAATCCCAGCCCCAGCATTTT.

This chain connects TRBV7-9 to TRBJ2-2; 11 positions agree with TRBD1. V shed 8 bases, J shed 6 bases, and the junction held 5 bases outside the gene matches. The V gene's germline CDR1 is SEHNR and CDR2 FQNEAQ (reference sequence). The CDR3 loop spans 14 amino acids. CDR3 in DNA: TGTGCCAGCGGGGGACAGGGGGAAGCCGGGGAGCTGTTTTTT. This codes for CASGGQGEAGELFF.

This clone was counted only a few times. This sequence joins TRBV4-3 and TRBJ2-5; 10 bases agree with TRBD1. CDR1 is LGHNA and CDR2 is YSLEER in the germline V gene. Germline trimming cut 4 bases from V and 5 bases from J; bases unmatched to any gene: 13. CDR3 length: 17 amino acids. CDR3 sequence (DNA): TGCGCCAGCAGCCGCGAGACGCGACAGGGGGCATGGGAGACCCAGTACTTC. Translating gives CASSRETRQGAWETQYF.

The genes are TRBV9 and TRBJ2-5; tentative D call: TRBD2 (5 bases). The CDR3 runs to 13 residues. The ends were cut back, 2 bases at V and 5 bases at J, with 10 bases in the middle. CDR1 is SGDLS and CDR2 is YYNGEE in the germline V gene. CDR3 loop: CASSVGSGETQYF. CDR3 nucleotide sequence: TGTGCCAGCAGCGTGGGATCGGGGGAGACCCAGTACTTC.

This chain links TRBV6-1 with TRBJ1-3; D perhaps matches TRBD1 (6 bases). This CDR3 contains 15 residues. The germline CDR1 and CDR2 sequences are MNHNS and SASEGT. Trimming removed 2 bases at V and 7 bases at J, with 15 bases between. The CDR3 DNA reads TGTGCCAGCAGTGAATCCAGGTCTACAGGGAACACCATATATTTT. Translation gives CASSESRSTGNTIYF.

The J gene is TRBJ2-7, the V gene TRBV7-2; 8 bases fit TRBD2. Germline V lookup: CDR1 SGHTA, CDR2 FQGNSA. The CDR3 contains 16 residues. V dropped 4 bases and J dropped 0; count of bases not matched to a gene: 8. The CDR3 loop is CASSSGVAGTSYEQYF. The CDR3 bases are TGTGCCAGCAGCTCGGGGGTAGCGGGAACCTCCTACGAGCAGTACTTC. The entire variable domain, with the rest obtained from reference TRBV7-2 and TRBJ2-7, is as follows: GAGVSQSPSNKVTEKGKDVELRCDPISGHTALYWYRQSLGQGLEFLIYFQGNSAPDKSGLPSDRFSAERTGGSVSTLTIQRTQQEDSAVYLCASSSGVAGTSYEQYFGPGTRLTVT.

This chain uses TRBV5-4 with TRBJ2-2; D is uncertain. With 1 base removed from V and 0 bases from J, the gap between germline ends came to 7 bases. In germline, CDR1 is SGHNT, CDR2 YYREEE (reference sequence). The length of the CDR3 is 15 residues. The CDR3 bases are TGTGCCAGCAGCTTGACCCCAACGAACACCGGGGAGCTGTTTTTT. Encoded protein: CASSLTPTNTGELFF.

The genes are TRBV5-1 and TRBJ1-1, with D unresolved. Germline CDR1 SGHRS, CDR2 YFSETQ. Trimming shortened V by 0 bases and J by 1 base, and 10 bases separated the two germline ends. This CDR3 region has 15 residues. CDR3 nucleotides: TGCGCCAGCAGCTTGGAGACGGTCGGGAACACTGAAGCTTTCTTT. This translates into CASSLETVGNTEAFF.

This clone showed up many times. This sequence joins TRBV19 and TRBJ2-7; 7 positions match TRBD2. The CDR3 covers 14 residues. Per germline, CDR1 LNHDA and CDR2 SQIVND (reference sequence). The J segment lost 3 bases and the V segment lost 6 bases, leaving 8 bases of the junction unmatched. The chain's CDR3 is CASSPHGGGYEQYF. The DNA of the CDR3 is TGTGCCAGTAGCCCTCATGGCGGGGGCTACGAGCAGTACTTC.